This TCR beta chain was identified in a study of T cell responses to AZD1222 COVID-19 vaccine. Study-wide points: Unmutated variant regions are reportedly targeted by nearly half of spike-specific TCRs.

Worth noting for this clone: The antigen remains unidentified.

CDR1 is SNHLY and CDR2 is FYNNEI in the germline V gene. This CDR3 has 13 residues. Trimming pared 4 bases from V and 5 bases from J, leaving 9 bases between. Repertoires were generated with immunoSEQ multiplex PCR, while TCRdb's copy carries only in-frame clones and drops some. The repertoire holds some 120,000 clones, with 75% to 95% as singletons. The chain couples TRBV2 to TRBJ1-5, with a weak D call TRBD1 (5 bases). This specimen consisted of peripheral blood, obtained on day 0 of AZD1222 vaccination. This TCR came from an adult in good health. As DNA, the CDR3 is TGTGCCAGCAGTGGACAGACAGATCAGCCCCAGCATTTT. Protein product: CASSGQTDQPQHF.